The clone carrying this T cell receptor (beta chain) was observed at least ten times. As yet, its antigen is unknown. TCRdb re-called the 5' RACE reads with MiXCR, one entry per CDR3 protein. The sample lists about 340,000 distinct CDR3 sequences; under 25% were seen once. CDR3 length: 13 residues. Germline V gene data show CDR1 as SQVTM and CDR2 as ANQGSEA. The ends were cut back, 4 bases at V and 3 bases at J, with 12 bases in the middle. The data belong to a study of T-cell memory formation after mild COVID-19. Findings and caveats of the study: Within pre-infection memory, some responding clones were found, suggesting cross-reactive memory joined. There was a balanced CD4/CD8 profile in clones contracting day 15 to 85, and later expanders leaned CD4+.

Sample: PBMCs or a T cell subset sorted from them (not recorded which). The V gene is TRBV29-1, the J gene TRBJ2-5, with D perhaps being TRBD1 or TRBD2 (5 bases each). This sequence originates from an adult woman who had mild COVID-19 (a few samples of this study predate the infection). Cell type and time point are not known. CDR3 nucleotides: TGCAGCGTTGTTGGGGGATCCAAAGAGACCCAGTACTTC. It is translated as CSVVGGSKETQYF. Full variable domain (missing parts from reference TRBV29-1 and TRBJ2-5): SAVISQKPSRDICQRGTSLTIQCQVDSQVTMMFWYRQQPGQSLTLIATANQGSEATYESGFVIDKFPISRPNLTFSTLTVSNMSPEDSSIYLCSVVGGSKETQYFGPGTRLLVL.